This T cell receptor (beta chain) derives from a study of beta chain features in type 1 diabetes. Overall study results and limits: When VDJ junctions were examined, type 1 diabetes patients showed fewer insertions and more deletions. Sequencing from cDNA could over-represent high-TCR-expressing cells.

Notes on this clone: What it binds is not known.

Cells sorted by CD45RO/CCR7/CD25/CD127/CD95/CD27 comprised CD4+ naive, central memory, regulatory and stem cell-like memory cells. Purity exceeding 95% was reached by all sorted populations. The CDR3 has 17 amino acids. Per the germline V gene, CDR1 is SGHTA and CDR2 is FQGNSA. The junction had 5 bases not matched to a gene; V was cut back by 1 base and J by 1 base. As every portion of the isolated RNA was reverse transcribed, the sequencing read expressed TCRB transcripts. Data came from immunoSEQ multiplex PCR; TCRdb stores just in-frame clones and leaves some out. The data hold 250,000 to 350,000 clones, with around 15% observed a single time.

The clonotype originates from a man aged 25-45 years in good health. The sequenced material came from central memory CD4+ T cells from blood. The chain couples TRBV7-2 to TRBJ2-2; TRBD2 aligns across 8 bases. The CDR3 is CASSLVRAGENTGELFF. CDR3 in DNA: TGTGCCAGCAGCTTAGTTCGAGCGGGGGAGAACACCGGGGAGCTGTTTTTT.